These 12 T cell receptor beta chains share one sample of origin, sequenced in a study of blood T cell repertoires in COVID-19. The table came from immunoSEQ multiplex PCR; TCRdb's copy has only in-frame clones and leaves some out. There are roughly 200,000 clones in the sample; around 87% occur only once, and 2% to 2.5% lies in the top ten. The specimen sequenced was PBMCs or T cells enriched from blood (not recorded which). The receptors come from a woman younger than 45 who had recovered from COVID-19.

This clone was counted once. V and J are TRBV29-1 and TRBJ2-1, with TRBD2 matching 10 bases. Germline values: CDR1 SQVTM, CDR2 ANQGSEA. This CDR3 region has 14 residues. Losses at the gene ends were 3 bases for V and 3 bases for J; bases not matched to a gene: 2. Here the CDR3 DNA reads TGCAGCGTTGATACTAGCGGGGACTACAATGAGCAGTTCTTC. Translation gives CSVDTSGDYNEQFF.

The rearrangement uses TRBV5-1 and TRBJ2-1, with 7 bases fitting TRBD2. CDR1 is SGHRS and CDR2 is YFSETQ in the germline V gene. With V trimmed by 1 base and J by 10 bases, 14 bases remained unmatched. The CDR3 is 16 residues long. The CDR3 sequence: CASSLQASGLLTEQFF. The CDR3, as DNA: TGCGCCAGCAGCTTGCAGGCTAGCGGTCTCCTCACGGAGCAGTTCTTC.

This rearrangement joins TRBV4-3 to TRBJ1-6; D not resolved. Germline values: CDR1 LGHNA, CDR2 YSLEER. The CDR3 consists of 12 residues. V lost 1 base and J lost 10, with 5 bases in between. CDR3 nucleotides: TGCGCCAGCAGCCAAGGGGAGTCACCCCTCCACTTT. Translating it yields CASSQGESPLHF.

V and J are TRBV30 and TRBJ1-6; 11 bases are shared with TRBD1. The CDR3 contains 14 residues. Germline CDR1 reads GTSNPN; CDR2 reads SVGIG (reference sequence). Germline trimming cut 1 base from V and 13 bases from J; bases unmatched to any gene: 6. The CDR3 loop is CAWSAGTGGIPLHF. Written as DNA, the CDR3 is TGTGCCTGGAGTGCCGGGACAGGGGGAATTCCCCTCCACTTT.

The chain recombines TRBV7-9 with TRBJ1-4; perhaps TRBD1 as D (6 bases). V lost 1 base and J 2 bases, leaving 11 bases between the germline ends. The CDR3 is 16 amino acids. Germline V gene lookup returns CDR1 SEHNR and CDR2 FQNEAQ (reference sequence). The CDR3: CASSLGGTYTNEKLFF. CDR3 DNA sequence: TGTGCCAGCAGCTTAGGGGGGACATACACTAATGAAAAACTGTTTTTT.

V gene TRBV6-2 or TRBV6-3 combines with J gene TRBJ2-5; D gene unclear. Germline CDR1 is MNHEY and CDR2 is SVGEGT. V lost 5 bases and J lost 2, with 12 bases in between. This CDR3 is built from 14 residues. CDR3 sequence reads: CASSPSRLQETQYF. The DNA for the CDR3 is TGTGCCAGCAGTCCCTCACGGTTACAAGAGACCCAGTACTTC.

This chain links TRBV6-2 or TRBV6-3 with TRBJ2-7; D is perhaps TRBD2 (6 bases). The CDR3 totals 13 residues. Germline values: CDR1 MNHEY, CDR2 SVGEGT. V dropped 5 bases and J dropped 6 bases, with 14 bases sitting between them. The CDR3 region is CASSRSGAGEQYF. CDR3 nucleotide sequence: TGTGCCAGCAGTCGCTCGGGAGCTGGCGAGCAGTACTTC.

A single count supports this clone. The chain recombines TRBV27 with TRBJ2-3, with a possible D match to TRBD2 (6 bases). Germline V CDR1 and CDR2: MNHEY, SMNVEV (reference sequence). The CDR3 spans 15 residues. V was pared by 4 bases and J by 3 bases, with 14 bases between. The DNA of the CDR3 is TGTGCCAGCAGTTCGGACGGGAGAGGGACAGATACGCAGTATTTT. Its protein product is CASSSDGRGTDTQYF.

This sequence joins TRBV5-1 and TRBJ1-6; D perhaps matches TRBD1 (5 bases). The V and J ends lost 0 bases and 9 bases respectively, with 22 bases between them. Germline assignment: CDR1 SGHRS and CDR2 YFSETQ. This CDR3 has 18 residues. In DNA, the CDR3 is TGCGCCAGCAGCTTGGAAGGGCCCAGGGCTTTGGGGTCTTCACCCCTCCACTTT. Its protein is CASSLEGPRALGSSPLHF.

The chain combines TRBV9 with TRBJ2-1; no clear D gene. The CDR3 is 14 amino acids. CDR1 and CDR2 (germline): SGDLS, YYNGEE. V shed 4 bases and J shed 8 bases, with 16 bases lying between them. CDR3 nucleotides: TGTGCCAGCAGCACGACTCTTCTGTCGGATGAGCAGTTCTTC. As protein: CASSTTLLSDEQFF.

The rearrangement uses TRBV6-5 and TRBJ1-6; D ambiguous. Germline assignment: CDR1 MNHEY and CDR2 SVGAGI. CDR3 length equals 13 residues. Trimming took 11 bases from V and 7 from J, leaving 15 bases between them. CDR3 sequence (DNA): TGTGCCGCCACCCAACTCTTCAATTCACCCCTCCACTTT. Amino acids: CAATQLFNSPLHF.

The CDR3 nucleotides are TGTGCCAGCAGCCTTGACAGTTCCTACGAGCAGTACTTC. Translating gives CASSLDSSYEQYF. The V gene is TRBV11-3, the J gene TRBJ2-7; TRBD1 might be the D (5 bases). Germline assignment: CDR1 SGHNT and CDR2 YENEEA. Trimming left V 5 bases short and J 1 base short, with 9 bases between. The CDR3 spans 13 residues.